The 5 T cell receptor beta chains presented below share a single source sample, sequenced in a study of STAT3 mutations in large granular lymphocyte leukemia. Some clones are missing from TCRdb's copy, which holds only in-frame ones; the method was immunoSEQ multiplex PCR. The sample has about 2,600 clones, 75% to 90% seen once. Their cognate antigens are unknown. Findings and limits, study-wide: In T-cell large granular lymphocyte leukemia, about half of patients showed multiple immunodominant subclonotypes.

The specimen was peripheral blood mononuclear cells. The receptors derive from a woman aged 70-85 years with T-cell large granular lymphocyte leukemia. Some clones in this sample may be carry-over from other donors' samples.

This chain joins TRBV18 and TRBJ2-1, with D unresolved. This CDR3 comprises 12 residues. Trimming shortened V by 3 bases and J by 10 bases, and 10 bases separated the two germline ends. Looked up from germline, CDR1 is KGHSH and CDR2 is LQKENI. CDR3 region: CASSPLDEEQFF. The DNA of the CDR3 is TGTGCCAGCTCACCTCTGGACGAGGAGCAGTTCTTC.

V gene TRBV4-1 combines with J gene TRBJ1-4; D call uncertain. The CDR3 contains 15 residues. CDR1 is MGHRA, CDR2 YSYEKL, per germline. V dropped 0 bases and J dropped 8 bases, with 13 bases sitting between them. The CDR3 sequence: CASSQEGQVGEKLFF. In DNA form, the CDR3 reads TGCGCCAGCAGCCAAGAAGGCCAGGTCGGCGAAAAACTGTTTTTT.

Only one count was recorded for this clone. V is TRBV18 and J is TRBJ1-6; 10 bases map to TRBD1. The CDR3 consists of 17 residues. J was trimmed by 6 bases and V by 0 bases; bases with no gene match: 5. The germline V gene has CDR1 KGHSH and CDR2 LQKENI. The CDR3 region is CASSPPGQGGSNSPLHF. The DNA of the CDR3 is TGTGCCAGCTCACCACCCGGACAGGGGGGGAGTAATTCACCCCTCCACTTT.

V is TRBV5-1 and J is TRBJ1-6; D not certain. With 0 bases removed from V and 7 bases from J, the gap between germline ends came to 11 bases. CDR1 and CDR2 from the germline V gene are SGHRS and YFSETQ. The CDR3 contains 15 residues. The CDR3 spells CASSLEAGLNSPLHF. In DNA form, the CDR3 reads TGCGCCAGCAGCTTGGAGGCAGGCCTCAATTCACCCCTCCACTTT.

The gene calls are TRBV7-9 and TRBJ2-7; the D is unclear. CDR1 is SEHNR, CDR2 FQNEAQ, per germline (reference sequence). V was pared by 7 bases and J by 0 bases, with 13 bases between. The CDR3 is 14 residues long. CDR3 loop: CASTQSRDSYEQYF. DNA for the CDR3: TGTGCCAGCACCCAAAGTAGGGACTCCTACGAGCAGTACTTC.